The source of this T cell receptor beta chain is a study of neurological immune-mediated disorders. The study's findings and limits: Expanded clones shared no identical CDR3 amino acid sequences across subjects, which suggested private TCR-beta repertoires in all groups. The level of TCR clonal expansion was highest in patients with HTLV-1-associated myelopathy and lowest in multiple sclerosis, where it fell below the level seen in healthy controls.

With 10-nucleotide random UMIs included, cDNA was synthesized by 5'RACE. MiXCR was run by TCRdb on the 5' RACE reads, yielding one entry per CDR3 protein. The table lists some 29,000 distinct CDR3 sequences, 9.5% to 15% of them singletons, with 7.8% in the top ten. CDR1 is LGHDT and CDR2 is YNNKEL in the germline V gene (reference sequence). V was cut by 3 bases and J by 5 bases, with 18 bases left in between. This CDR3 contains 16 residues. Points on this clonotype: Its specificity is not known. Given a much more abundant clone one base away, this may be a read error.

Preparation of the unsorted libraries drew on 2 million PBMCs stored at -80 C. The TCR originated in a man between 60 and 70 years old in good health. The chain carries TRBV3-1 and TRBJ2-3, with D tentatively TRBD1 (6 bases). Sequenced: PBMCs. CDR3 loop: CASSQRPTGDIDTQYF. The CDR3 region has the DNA TGTGCCAGCAGCCAGCGCCCGACAGGAGACATAGATACGCAGTATTTT.